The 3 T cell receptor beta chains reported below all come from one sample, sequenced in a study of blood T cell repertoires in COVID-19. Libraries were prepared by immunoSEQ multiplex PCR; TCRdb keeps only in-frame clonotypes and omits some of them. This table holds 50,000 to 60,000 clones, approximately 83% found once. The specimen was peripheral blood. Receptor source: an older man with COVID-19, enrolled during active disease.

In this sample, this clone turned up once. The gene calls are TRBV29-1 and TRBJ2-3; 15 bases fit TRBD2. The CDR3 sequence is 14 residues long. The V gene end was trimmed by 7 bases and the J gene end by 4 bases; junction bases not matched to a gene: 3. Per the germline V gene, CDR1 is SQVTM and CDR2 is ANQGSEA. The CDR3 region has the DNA TGCAGCGAGGGACTAGCGGGAGGTCCAGATACGCAGTATTTT. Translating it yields CSEGLAGGPDTQYF.

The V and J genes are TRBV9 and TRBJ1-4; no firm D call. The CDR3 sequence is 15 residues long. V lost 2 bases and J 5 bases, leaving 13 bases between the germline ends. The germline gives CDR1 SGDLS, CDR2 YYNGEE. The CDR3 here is CASSVSRVPNEKLFF. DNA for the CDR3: TGTGCCAGCAGCGTTAGTCGGGTACCGAATGAAAAACTGTTTTTT.

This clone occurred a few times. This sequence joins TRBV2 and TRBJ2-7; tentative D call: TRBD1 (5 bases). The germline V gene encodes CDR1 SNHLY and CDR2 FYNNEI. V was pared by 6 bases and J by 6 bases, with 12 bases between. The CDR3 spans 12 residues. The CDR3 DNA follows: TGTGCCAGCAGGTACAGGTTTACCGAGCAGTACGTC. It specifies CASRYRFTEQYV.